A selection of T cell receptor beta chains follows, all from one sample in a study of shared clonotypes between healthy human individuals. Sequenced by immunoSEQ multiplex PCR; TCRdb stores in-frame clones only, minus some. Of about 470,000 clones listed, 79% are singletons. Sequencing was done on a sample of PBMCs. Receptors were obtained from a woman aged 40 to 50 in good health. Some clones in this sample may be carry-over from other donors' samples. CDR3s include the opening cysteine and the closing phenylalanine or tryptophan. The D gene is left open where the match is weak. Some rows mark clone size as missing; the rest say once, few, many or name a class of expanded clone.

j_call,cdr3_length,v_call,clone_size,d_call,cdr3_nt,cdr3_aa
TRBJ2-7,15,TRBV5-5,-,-,TGTGCCAGCAGCTTGAATGGGGGGGCCCGCTACGAGCAGTACTTC,CASSLNGGARYEQYF
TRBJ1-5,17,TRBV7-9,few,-,TGTGCCAGCAGCAGCCCCAGGGTAGGTTATAGCAATCAGCCCCAGCATTTT,CASSSPRVGYSNQPQHF
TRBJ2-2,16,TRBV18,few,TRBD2,TGTGCCAGCTCACAAACGACTAGCCAGAACACCGGGGAGCTGTTTTTT,CASSQTTSQNTGELFF
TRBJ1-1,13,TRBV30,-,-,TGTGCCTGGAGTATCCTAAGGGGAACTGAAGCTTTCTTT,CAWSILRGTEAFF
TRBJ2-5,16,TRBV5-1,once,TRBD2,TGCGCCAGCAGCTTAGCACTACTAGCGGGAAAAGAGACCCAGTACTTC,CASSLALLAGKETQYF
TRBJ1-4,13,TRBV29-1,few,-,TGCAGCGCCTGTTTGGACCCTAATGAAAAACTGTTTTTT,CSACLDPNEKLFF
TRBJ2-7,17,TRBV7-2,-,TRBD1,TGTGCCAGCAGCTTAGTAGGGGGACAGGGGCCAACCTACGAGCAGTACTTC,CASSLVGGQGPTYEQYF
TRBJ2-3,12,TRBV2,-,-,TGTGCCAGCAGTGAACAGACAGATACGCAGTATTTT,CASSEQTDTQYF
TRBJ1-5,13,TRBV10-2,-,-,TGCGCCAGCAGTGAGTTTTGGGGTCAGCCCCAGCATTTT,CASSEFWGQPQHF
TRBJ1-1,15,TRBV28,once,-,TGTGCCAGCAGCCAACCGGGAGATTTGAACACTGAAGCTTTCTTT,CASSQPGDLNTEAFF
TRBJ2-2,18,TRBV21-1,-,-,-,CASSARLSPRGGPGSCFF
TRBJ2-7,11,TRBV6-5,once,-,TGTGCCAGCAGCTCCACGGAGGAGCAGTACTTC,CASSSTEEQYF
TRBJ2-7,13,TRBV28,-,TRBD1,TGTGCCAGCCGGACAGGAGAATTATACGAGCAGTACTTC,CASRTGELYEQYF
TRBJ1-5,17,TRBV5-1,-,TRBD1,TGCGCCAGCAGCTTGGAACCACGGGACAGGGGCAGGCAGCCCCAGCATTTT,CASSLEPRDRGRQPQHF
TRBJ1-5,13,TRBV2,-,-,TGTGCCAGCAGGATGGAGGGTATTCAGCCCCAGCATTTT,CASRMEGIQPQHF
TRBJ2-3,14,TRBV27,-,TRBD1,TGTGCCAGCAGTTTAGGGCAGGGGGCGGATACGCAGTATTTT,CASSLGQGADTQYF
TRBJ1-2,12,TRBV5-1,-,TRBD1,TGCGCCAGCAGCTTCAGGGGGTATGGCTACACCTTC,CASSFRGYGYTF
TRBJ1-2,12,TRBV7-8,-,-,TGTGCCAGCTCGAATCCGGGAGCCGGCTACACCTTC,CASSNPGAGYTF
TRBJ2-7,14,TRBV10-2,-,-,TGCGCCAGCTGCAGACTGGCCAGCTCCTACGAGCAGTACTTC,CASCRLASSYEQYF
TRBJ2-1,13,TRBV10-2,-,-,TGCGCCAGCAGTGAGTCGACAGGTACCCAGGAGTTCTTC,CASSESTGTQEFF
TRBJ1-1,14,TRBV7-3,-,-,TGTGCCAGCAGCTTTACAGGGACGAACACTGAAGCTTTCTTT,CASSFTGTNTEAFF
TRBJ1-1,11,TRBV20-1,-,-,TGCAGTGCTAGTAAAAAGGCCCAAGCTTTCTTT,CSASKKAQAFF
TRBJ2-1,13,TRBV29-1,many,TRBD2,TGCAGCGCTGGACTAGCGGGAGCCGGAGAGCAGTTCTTC,CSAGLAGAGEQFF
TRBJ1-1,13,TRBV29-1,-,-,TGCAGCGTTGGCGTGGGCAGGAACACTGAAGCTTTCTTT,CSVGVGRNTEAFF
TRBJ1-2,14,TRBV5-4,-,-,TGTGCCAGCAGCTTACCTACAGGCTCCTCTAGCTACACCTTC,CASSLPTGSSSYTF
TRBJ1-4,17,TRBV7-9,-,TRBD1,TGTGCCAGCAGCTTAGGTGGGACAGGGGGAACTAATGAAAAACTGTTTTTT,CASSLGGTGGTNEKLFF
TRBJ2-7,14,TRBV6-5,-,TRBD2,TGTGCCAGCAGCCCTAGCGGGCGGTCCTACGAGCAGTACTTC,CASSPSGRSYEQYF
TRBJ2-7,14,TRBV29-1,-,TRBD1,TGCAGCTACTCTCTTGGGACAGGGGAGGACGAGCAGTACTTC,CSYSLGTGEDEQYF
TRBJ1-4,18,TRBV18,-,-,TGTGCCAGCTCCCAGCTTCCTCCAGGGTCAGCTTTGACTGAAAAACTGTTTTTT,CASSQLPPGSALTEKLFF
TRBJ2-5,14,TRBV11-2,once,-,TGTGCCAGCAGCTTGGTGGGCTTCCAAGAGACCCAGTACTTC,CASSLVGFQETQYF
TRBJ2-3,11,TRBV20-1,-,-,TGCAGTGCTAGATCCACAGATACGCAGTATTTT,CSARSTDTQYF
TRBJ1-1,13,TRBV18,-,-,TGTGCCAGCTCACCAGGGTTGAACACTGAAGCTTTCTTT,CASSPGLNTEAFF
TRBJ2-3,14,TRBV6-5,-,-,TGTGCCAGCAGTGGGGGAGCGGGCGGAGATACGCAGTATTTT,CASSGGAGGDTQYF
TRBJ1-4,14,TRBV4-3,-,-,TGCGCCAGCAGCCAAGATCTCACCTATGAAAAACTGTTTTTT,CASSQDLTYEKLFF
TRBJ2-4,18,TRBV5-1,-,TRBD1,TGCGCCAGCAGCTCCTACCCGGCGACAGGGGGCACAGGGAACATTCAGTACTTC,CASSSYPATGGTGNIQYF
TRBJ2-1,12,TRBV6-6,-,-,TGTGCCAGCAGTTACCCTACCAATGAGCAGTTCTTC,CASSYPTNEQFF
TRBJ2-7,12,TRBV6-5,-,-,TGTGCCAGCAGTTCAACAGGGATCGAGCAGTACTTC,CASSSTGIEQYF
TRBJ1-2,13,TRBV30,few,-,TGTGCCTGGAGTGTACAGGGAGCCTATGGCTACACCTTC,CAWSVQGAYGYTF
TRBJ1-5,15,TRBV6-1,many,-,TGTGCCAGCAGTGAAGTGTCGACAAACAATCAGCCCCAGCATTTT,CASSEVSTNNQPQHF
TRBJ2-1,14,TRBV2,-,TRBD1,TGTGCCAGCAGTACAGGGGGCTCCTACAATGAGCAGTTCTTC,CASSTGGSYNEQFF
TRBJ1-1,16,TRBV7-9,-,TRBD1,TGTGCCAGCATCCCCAGCCCGGGACAGGGTAACACTGAAGCTTTCTTT,CASIPSPGQGNTEAFF
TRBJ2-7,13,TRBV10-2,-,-,TGCGCCAGCGGGGGTGGGCACTCCTACGAGCAGTACTTC,CASGGGHSYEQYF
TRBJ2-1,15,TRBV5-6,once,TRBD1,TGTGCCAGCAGCGTCGTGGGACAGCTAGAAAATGAGCAGTTCTTC,CASSVVGQLENEQFF
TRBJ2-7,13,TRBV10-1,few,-,TGCGCCAGCAGCTTGAGCGGGTCGTACGAGCAGTACTTC,CASSLSGSYEQYF
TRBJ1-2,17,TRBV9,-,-,TGTGCCAGCAGCCTCAACCCTCGGGGGGGTACGGATGATGGCTACACCTTC,CASSLNPRGGTDDGYTF
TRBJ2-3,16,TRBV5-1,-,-,TGCGCCAGCAGCTTCGGAGGGGCGGCTAGCACAGATACGCAGTATTTT,CASSFGGAASTDTQYF
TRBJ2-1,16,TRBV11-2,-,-,TGTGCCAGCAGCTCTGGGGGGGCAGGGATCGACAATGAGCAGTTCTTC,CASSSGGAGIDNEQFF
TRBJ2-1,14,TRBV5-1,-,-,TGCGCCAGCAGCGTGGCAGGGCGAGACAATGAGCAGTTCTTC,CASSVAGRDNEQFF
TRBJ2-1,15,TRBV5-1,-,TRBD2,TGCGCCAGCCACCACGCTAGCGGTCGCTACAATGAGCAGTTCTTC,CASHHASGRYNEQFF